The 30 T cell receptor beta chains below come from one sample, sequenced in a study of tissue T cells after allogeneic stem cell transplantation. Repertoires were generated with immunoSEQ multiplex PCR, while TCRdb's copy carries only in-frame clones and drops some. This table holds about 26,000 clones, about 90% found once. Sequencing used blood, obtained before transplantation. The source is a male donor aged 60 or over who later had graft-versus-host disease after an allogeneic stem cell transplant.

CDR3 loop: CASSPERGPQETQYF. CDR3 DNA sequence: TGTGCCAGCTCACCAGAGAGGGGACCCCAAGAGACCCAGTACTTC. The rearrangement joins TRBV18 to TRBJ2-5; D is perhaps TRBD1 or TRBD2 (5 bases each). V dropped 2 bases and J dropped 1 base, with 11 bases sitting between them. Germline V lookup: CDR1 KGHSH, CDR2 LQKENI. There are 15 residues in the CDR3.

This rearrangement joins TRBV7-9 to TRBJ1-6; D possibly corresponds to TRBD1 (5 bases). V lost 8 bases to trimming and J lost 2 bases, with 13 bases between them. CDR3 length: 15 residues. Looked up from germline, CDR1 is SEHNR and CDR2 is FQNEAQ (reference sequence). CDR3 sequence (DNA): TGTGCCAGCGGGTCGGGGCAAACCTATAATTCACCCCTCCACTTT. Encoded protein: CASGSGQTYNSPLHF.

The chain carries TRBV6-6 and TRBJ2-1; TRBD2 matches at 11 bases. From germline, CDR1 is MNHNY and CDR2 SVGAGI (reference sequence). This CDR3 is 15 amino acids long. The V segment lost 6 bases and the J segment 9 bases; nucleotides outside the gene matches: 10. CDR3 residues: CASSQTSGKRGEQFF. The CDR3 DNA is TGTGCCAGCAGCCAGACTAGCGGGAAAAGGGGTGAGCAGTTCTTC.

The DNA for the CDR3 is TGCGCCAGCAGTGAGTTGACAGGGGGCTTCGCTGAAGCTTTCTTT. Protein sequence: CASSELTGGFAEAFF. The chain joins TRBV10-1 to TRBJ1-1, with 10 positions matching TRBD1. Per the germline V gene, CDR1 is WNHNN and CDR2 is SYGVQD (reference sequence). V dropped 1 base and J dropped 6; count of bases not matched to a gene: 5. This CDR3 is built from 15 residues.

The rearrangement joins TRBV5-1 to TRBJ2-6; D is uncertain. Trimming left V 7 bases short and J 3 bases short, with 8 bases between. The CDR3 contains 13 residues. Looked up from germline, CDR1 is SGHRS and CDR2 is YFSETQ. In DNA, the CDR3 is TGCGCCAGCGGCCAGAGTGGGGCCAACGTCCTGACTTTC. Residues: CASGQSGANVLTF.

The J gene is TRBJ2-2, the V gene TRBV24-1, with D maybe TRBD2 (6 bases). There are 15 residues in the CDR3. The germline V gene has CDR1 KGHDR and CDR2 SFDVKD. Trimming pared 3 bases from V and 5 bases from J, leaving 12 bases between. CDR3 nucleotide sequence: TGTGCCACCAGTGATCGGGCAGGGAGGACCGGGGAGCTGTTTTTT. It codes for CATSDRAGRTGELFF.

This chain uses TRBV6-5 with TRBJ1-2; D gene unclear. From germline, CDR1 is MNHEY and CDR2 SVGAGI. The CDR3 covers 15 residues. Trimming pared 8 bases from V and 8 bases from J, leaving 24 bases between. In DNA form, the CDR3 reads TGTGCCAGCTCCGCTCCGGGAGCTACCTATGACGGCTACACCTTC. Translated: CASSAPGATYDGYTF.

J is TRBJ2-7 and V is TRBV10-3; the match to TRBD2 covers 12 bases. This CDR3 has 15 residues. CDR1 ENHRY and CDR2 SYGVKD come from the germline V gene. Germline trimming cut 4 bases from V and 3 bases from J; bases unmatched to any gene: 4. CDR3 coding DNA: TGTGCCATCAGTGGCGGACTAGCGGGATTCTACGAGCAGTACTTC. Protein: CAISGGLAGFYEQYF.

This chain connects TRBV27 to TRBJ2-7; D might be TRBD1 or TRBD2, each matching 6 bases. Trimming cost V 3 bases and J 6 bases, with 15 bases left between them. CDR1 is MNHEY and CDR2 is SMNVEV in the germline V gene (reference sequence). The CDR3 is made up of 14 amino acids. The CDR3 DNA is TGTGCCAGCAGTTTGTCGTGGGGGGCCGGCGAGCAGTACTTC. Its protein is CASSLSWGAGEQYF.

This clone appeared a few times. The V gene is TRBV7-9, the J gene TRBJ1-4, with TRBD1 matching over 8 bases. This CDR3 contains 14 residues. V shed 6 bases and J 4 bases; nucleotides not matched to a gene: 4. Germline CDR1 SEHNR, CDR2 FQNEAQ (reference sequence). CDR3: CASSWGQVNEKLFF. The CDR3 DNA sequence: TGTGCCAGCAGTTGGGGACAGGTTAATGAAAAACTGTTTTTT.

The chain employs TRBV7-3 and TRBJ2-5; TRBD1 might be the D (5 bases). CDR1 and CDR2 from the germline V gene are SGHTA and FQGTGA. This CDR3 contains 13 residues. The V gene lost 5 bases and the J gene lost 5 bases, with 12 bases spanning the gap. CDR3 sequence: CASSPRPGETQYF. The CDR3 DNA is TGTGCCAGCAGCCCTAGACCAGGGGAGACCCAGTACTTC.

This chain connects TRBV4-2 to TRBJ2-1, with 11 bases identical to TRBD2. Germline V gene sequence: CDR1 LGHNA, CDR2 YNFKEQ. The V gene end was trimmed by 4 bases and the J gene end by 4 bases; junction bases not matched to a gene: 3. The CDR3 has 15 residues. The CDR3, as DNA: TGTGCCAGCAGCCCGACTAGCGGGGTATACAATGAGCAGTTCTTC. Protein: CASSPTSGVYNEQFF.

The chain carries TRBV28 and TRBJ1-2, with 7 bases identical to TRBD1. CDR3 length: 15 amino acids. The germline V gene has CDR1 MDHEN and CDR2 SYDVKM. The J segment lost 0 bases and the V segment lost 5 bases, leaving 6 bases of the junction unmatched. In nucleotides, the CDR3 is TGTGCCAGCAGTCCGGGGACAGCCGCTAACTATGGCTACACCTTC. It yields the protein CASSPGTAANYGYTF.

This clone was seen a few times. The chain combines TRBV11-2 with TRBJ1-4; D is possibly TRBD1 (6 bases). Germline CDR1 and CDR2: SGHAT and FQNNGV. There are 14 residues in the CDR3. The germline V and J ends were trimmed by 4 bases and 5 bases, with 11 bases remaining between them. CDR3 in amino acids: CASSSVRGNEKLFF. DNA of the CDR3: TGTGCCAGCAGCTCTGTAAGGGGGAATGAAAAACTGTTTTTT.

The chain has TRBV9 and TRBJ1-1; 10 nucleotides match TRBD1. The CDR3 runs 15 residues. J lost 4 bases, V lost 4 bases, and 7 bases had no gene match. CDR1 SGDLS and CDR2 YYNGEE come from the germline V gene. DNA for the CDR3: TGTGCCAGCAGCTTAGACAGGGGGCTATCCACTGAAGCTTTCTTT. Amino acid sequence: CASSLDRGLSTEAFF.

With regard to this clone: A read error may account for a junction end that differs from germline. This sample includes further DNA sequences coding for the same CDR3. The chain uses TRBV5-1 and TRBJ2-5, with 7 positions matching TRBD1. The CDR3 has 15 amino acids. Germline V gene lookup returns CDR1 SGHRS and CDR2 YFSETQ. The CDR3 protein is CASSLSRGSQETQYF. CDR3 in DNA: TGCGCTAGCAGCTTGTCCAGGGGGTCACAAGAGACCCAGTACTTC.

V and J are TRBV28 and TRBJ2-7; D uncertain. V lost 2 bases to trimming and J lost 4 bases, with 15 bases between them. CDR3 size: 15 residues. CDR1 is MDHEN, CDR2 SYDVKM, per germline. As DNA, the CDR3 is TGTGCCAGCAGTTTAGGAAGCTCTTTGGGTTACGAGCAGTACTTC. The encoded protein is CASSLGSSLGYEQYF.

In its sample, this clone was seen a few times. J is TRBJ1-2 and V is TRBV7-9; no firm D call. Looked up from germline, CDR1 is SEHNR and CDR2 is FQNEAQ (reference sequence). This CDR3 contains 14 residues. Trimming left V 1 base short and J 4 bases short, with 10 bases between. In DNA, the CDR3 is TGTGCCAGCAGCTTAGGACGGGATTTCTATGGCTACACCTTC. This translates into CASSLGRDFYGYTF.

This clone was found once. This sequence joins TRBV25-1 and TRBJ1-1, with 7 bases matching TRBD1. Looked up from germline, CDR1 is MGHDK and CDR2 is SYGVNS. V shed 11 bases, J shed 5 bases, and the junction held 5 bases outside the gene matches. The CDR3 totals 11 residues. CDR3 nucleotides: TGTGCCGCCACAGGGGAAACTGAAGCTTTCTTT. As protein: CAATGETEAFF.

This chain joins TRBV27 and TRBJ1-5, with D perhaps TRBD1 (6 bases). The CDR3 spans 17 residues. Looked up from germline, CDR1 is MNHEY and CDR2 is SMNVEV (reference sequence). The V and J ends lost 4 bases and 0 bases respectively, with 16 bases between them. The CDR3 bases are TGTGCCAGCAGTTCGAAGGACAGATCGGATAGCAATCAGCCCCAGCATTTT. It is translated as CASSSKDRSDSNQPQHF.

CDR3 coding DNA: TGTGCCAGCAGCCTAGCGACTGGAAGCACAGATACGCAGTATTTT. Protein sequence: CASSLATGSTDTQYF. The V gene is TRBV4-2, the J gene TRBJ2-3, with D possibly matching TRBD2 (5 bases). The CDR3 consists of 15 residues. V was shortened by 4 bases and J by 0 bases, with 11 bases between the two germline ends. Germline V gives CDR1 LGHNA, CDR2 YNFKEQ.

The chain carries TRBV3-1 (or the pseudogene TRBV3-2) and TRBJ2-1, with TRBD2 as a possible D gene (5 bases). Deletions cut 1 base from V and 1 base from J, with 14 bases between. The V gene's germline CDR1 is LGHDT and CDR2 YNNKEL (reference sequence). The CDR3 is made up of 17 amino acids. The CDR3 bases are TGTGCCAGCAGCCAAGTACAGCGGATTCAATCCTACAATGAGCAGTTCTTC. Residues: CASSQVQRIQSYNEQFF.

The V call is TRBV18, the J call TRBJ1-3; D gene ambiguous. The CDR3 spans 12 residues. The germline gives CDR1 KGHSH, CDR2 LQKENI. CDR3 in amino acids: CGSEGSGNTIYF. The CDR3 DNA sequence: TGTGGAAGCGAGGGCTCTGGAAACACCATATATTTT.

V and J are TRBV7-9 and TRBJ1-2; D is unclear. V was shortened by 1 base and J by 5 bases, with 17 bases between the two germline ends. Germline V gene data show CDR1 as SEHNR and CDR2 as FQNEAQ (reference sequence). This CDR3 has 16 residues. Written as DNA, the CDR3 is TGTGCCAGCAGCTTAGTGGGCAGATTGGCAGTGTATGGCTACACCTTC. Amino acids: CASSLVGRLAVYGYTF. Looking up the rest from reference TRBV7-9 and TRBJ1-2 gives the full variable domain: DTGVSQNPRHKITKRGQNVTFRCDPISEHNRLYWYRQTLGQGPEFLTYFQNEAQLEKSRLLSDRFSAERPKGSFSTLEIQRTEQGDSAMYLCASSLVGRLAVYGYTFGSGTRLTVV.

V and J are TRBV6-5 and TRBJ2-5; 11 bases match TRBD2. CDR3 size: 15 residues. After removal of 5 bases from V and 3 bases from J, the junction contained 5 bases not matched to a gene. CDR1 and CDR2 (germline): MNHEY, SVGAGI. CDR3 residues: CASSQPGLAEETQYF. CDR3 sequence (DNA): TGTGCCAGCAGTCAACCGGGACTAGCGGAAGAGACCCAGTACTTC.

This rearrangement joins TRBV18 to TRBJ1-5, with TRBD1 matching 7 bases. From germline, CDR1 is KGHSH and CDR2 LQKENI. With V trimmed by 4 bases and J by 6 bases, 6 bases remained unmatched. The CDR3 has 14 amino acids. The CDR3 nucleotides are TGTGCCAGCTCACTACAGGGGCATGGTCAGCCCCAGCATTTT. Protein product: CASSLQGHGQPQHF. The whole variable domain, remainder taken from reference TRBV18 and TRBJ1-5, is NAGVMQNPRHLVRRRGQEARLRCSPMKGHSHVYWYRQLPEEGLKFMVYLQKENIIDESGMPKERFSAEFPKEGPSILRIQQVVRGDSAAYFCASSLQGHGQPQHFGDGTRLSIL.

This clone was detected only once. The J gene is TRBJ2-5, the V gene TRBV29-1; D is possibly TRBD1 or TRBD2 (5 bases each). Germline CDR1 and CDR2: SQVTM and ANQGSEA. The CDR3 sequence is 13 residues long. The V end lost 4 bases, the J end lost 7 bases, and 16 bases lay between the germline ends. CDR3 bases: TGCAGCGTTGTGGGACGGGGATGGGTGACCCAGTACTTC. This encodes CSVVGRGWVTQYF.

The chain has TRBV28 and TRBJ1-5, with 8 bases identical to TRBD1. The CDR3 runs 13 residues. Per germline, CDR1 MDHEN and CDR2 SYDVKM. V lost 11 bases to trimming and J lost 8 bases; unmatched junction nucleotides: 11. The CDR3 spells CAAGQGLIKPQHF. Written as DNA, the CDR3 is TGTGCCGCTGGACAGGGTCTGATTAAGCCCCAGCATTTT. The whole variable domain, filled in from reference TRBV28 and TRBJ1-5, reads DVKVTQSSRYLVKRTGEKVFLECVQDMDHENMFWYRQDPGLGLRLIYFSYDVKMKEKGDIPEGYSVSREKKERFSLILESASTNQTSMYLCAAGQGLIKPQHFGDGTRLSIL.

In this sample, this clone turned up a few times. The gene calls are TRBV6-5 and TRBJ1-6; D remains ambiguous. The V and J ends lost 0 bases and 10 bases respectively, with 10 bases between them. Germline loops: CDR1 MNHEY, CDR2 SVGAGI. The CDR3 is 14 amino acids. CDR3 residues: CASSYSDWSSPLHF. CDR3 sequence (DNA): TGTGCCAGCAGTTACTCAGATTGGTCCTCACCCCTCCACTTT.

V usage is TRBV3-1 (or the pseudogene TRBV3-2) and J usage is TRBJ1-3, with D possibly being TRBD1 (5 bases). Germline-derived CDR1 and CDR2 are LGHDT and YNNKEL (reference sequence). The CDR3 is 14 residues long. V was pared by 4 bases and J by 1 base, with 8 bases between. The CDR3 loop is CASSRAGSGNTIYF. Here the CDR3 DNA reads TGTGCCAGCAGCCGGGCAGGGTCTGGAAACACCATATATTTT.